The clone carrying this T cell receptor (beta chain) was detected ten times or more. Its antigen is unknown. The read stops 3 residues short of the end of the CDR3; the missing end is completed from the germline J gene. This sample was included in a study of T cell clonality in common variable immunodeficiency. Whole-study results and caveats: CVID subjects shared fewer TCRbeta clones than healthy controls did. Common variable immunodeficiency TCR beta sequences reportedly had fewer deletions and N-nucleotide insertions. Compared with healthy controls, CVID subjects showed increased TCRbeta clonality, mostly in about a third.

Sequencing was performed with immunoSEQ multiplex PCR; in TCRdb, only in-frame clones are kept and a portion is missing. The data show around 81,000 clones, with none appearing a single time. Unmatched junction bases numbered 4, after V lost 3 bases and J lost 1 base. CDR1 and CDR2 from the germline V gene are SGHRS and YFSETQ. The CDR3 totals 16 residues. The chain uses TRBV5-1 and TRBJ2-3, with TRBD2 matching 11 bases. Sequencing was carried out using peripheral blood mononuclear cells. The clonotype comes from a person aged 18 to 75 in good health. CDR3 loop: CASSSILAGGTDTQYF. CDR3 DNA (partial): TGCGCCAGCAGCTCGATACTAGCGGGAGGCACAGATACG.